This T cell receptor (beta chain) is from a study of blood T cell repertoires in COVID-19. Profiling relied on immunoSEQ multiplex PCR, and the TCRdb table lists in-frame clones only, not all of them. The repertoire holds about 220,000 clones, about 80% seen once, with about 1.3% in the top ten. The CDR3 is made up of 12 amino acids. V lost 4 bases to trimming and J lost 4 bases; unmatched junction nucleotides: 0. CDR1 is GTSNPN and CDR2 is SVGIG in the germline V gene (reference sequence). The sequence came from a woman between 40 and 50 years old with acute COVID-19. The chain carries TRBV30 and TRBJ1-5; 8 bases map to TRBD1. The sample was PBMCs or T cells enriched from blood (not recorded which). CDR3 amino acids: CAWNRGNQPQHF. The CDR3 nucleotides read TGTGCCTGGAACAGGGGGAATCAGCCCCAGCATTTT.